This TCR beta chain was identified during a study of graft-versus-host responses after intestinal transplantation. Study-level background: Transplantation in recipients was multivisceral, liver-intestinal, or isolated intestinal.

With 1 base clipped from V and 4 bases from J, the junction kept 4 bases outside the gene matches. Germline V gene sequence: CDR1 SGDLS, CDR2 YYNGEE. This CDR3 is 14 amino acids long. On this clone itself: Its antigen is unidentified.

Produced via immunoSEQ multiplex PCR; TCRdb's table is partial and in-frame only. The sample carries some 140,000 clones, nearly 95% recorded once. The sequence came from a human donor who received an intestinal transplant. The chain is built from TRBV9 and TRBJ2-5, with 7 bases identical to TRBD1. The sample in question was unstimulated CD4+ T cells sorted from spleen or lymph node cells, obtained before intestinal transplant. The CDR3 here is CASSVQGVGETQYF. For the CDR3, the DNA is TGTGCCAGCAGCGTACAGGGGGTCGGAGAGACCCAGTACTTC.